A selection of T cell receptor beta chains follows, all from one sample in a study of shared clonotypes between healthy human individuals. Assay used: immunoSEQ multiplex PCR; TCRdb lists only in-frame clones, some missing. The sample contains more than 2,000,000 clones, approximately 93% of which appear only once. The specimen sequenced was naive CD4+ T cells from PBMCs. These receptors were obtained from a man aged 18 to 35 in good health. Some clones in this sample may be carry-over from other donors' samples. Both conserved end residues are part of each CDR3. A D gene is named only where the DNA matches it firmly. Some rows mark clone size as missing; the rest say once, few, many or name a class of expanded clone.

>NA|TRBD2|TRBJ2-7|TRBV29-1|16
TGCAGCGTTGAAAGCGGAGCGGGAGCCCCTCCCGGCGAGCAGTACTTC
CSVESGAGAPPGEQYF
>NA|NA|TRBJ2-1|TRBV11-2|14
TGTGCCAGCAGCTTAGTAGTTACTTACAATGAGCAGTTCTTC
CASSLVVTYNEQFF
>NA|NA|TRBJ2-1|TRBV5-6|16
TGTGCCAGCAGCTTGGTCCCAGCGGGCGGATACAATGAGCAGTTCTTC
CASSLVPAGGYNEQFF
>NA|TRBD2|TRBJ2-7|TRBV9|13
TGTGCCAGCAGCCCTTTGGACGGGGGGATTCGGTACTTC
CASSPLDGGIRYF
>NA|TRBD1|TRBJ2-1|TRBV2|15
TGTGCCAGCAGACCGGGACAGGGGTCCTACAATGAGCAGTTCTTC
CASRPGQGSYNEQFF
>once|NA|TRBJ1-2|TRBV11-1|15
TGTGCCAGCAGCTTACCCTTGGTCATACCTTATGGCTACACCTTC
CASSLPLVIPYGYTF
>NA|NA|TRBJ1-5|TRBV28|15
TGTGCCAGCAGTACCCGGACAATCAGCAATCAGCCCCAGCATTTT
CASSTRTISNQPQHF
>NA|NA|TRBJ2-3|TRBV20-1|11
TGCAGTGCTAGTGATCAGAATACGCAGTATTTT
CSASDQNTQYF
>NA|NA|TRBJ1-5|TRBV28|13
TGTGCCAGCAGTTTAAACAGGGCCCAGCCCCAGCATTTT
CASSLNRAQPQHF
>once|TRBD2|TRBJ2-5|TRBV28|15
TGTGCCAGCAGGTCCGGGGCGGCGGGAGAAGAGACCCAGTACTTC
CASRSGAAGEETQYF
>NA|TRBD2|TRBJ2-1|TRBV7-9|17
TGTGCCAGCAGCCCAGGTCGGAGGACTAGCGGCTTCAATGAGCAGTTCTTC
CASSPGRRTSGFNEQFF
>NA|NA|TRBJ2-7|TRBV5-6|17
TGTGCCAGCAGCTTGCCAGGGGGGAATGTACCGATCTACGAGCAGTACTTC
CASSLPGGNVPIYEQYF
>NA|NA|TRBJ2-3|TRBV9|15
TGTGCCAGCAGCGTAGGCTTGTCTCGGACAGATACGCAGTATTTT
CASSVGLSRTDTQYF
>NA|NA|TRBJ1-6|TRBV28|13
TGTGCCAGCAGTTTGGGGTATAATTCACCCCTCCACTTT
CASSLGYNSPLHF
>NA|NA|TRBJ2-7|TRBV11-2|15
TGTGCCAGCAGCTTAGAATATCCCTACGCCTACGAGCAGTACTTC
CASSLEYPYAYEQYF
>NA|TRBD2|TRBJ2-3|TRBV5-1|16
TGCGCCAGCAGCCCACAACTAGCGGGAGTGACAGATACGCAGTATTTT
CASSPQLAGVTDTQYF